A selection of T cell receptor beta chains follows, all from one sample in a study of shared clonotypes between healthy human individuals. This table comes from immunoSEQ multiplex PCR, and its TCRdb copy is limited to in-frame clones, with some not included. Of about 2 million clones listed, approximately 95% were seen once; the top ten hold less than 1.5%. Material for sequencing was naive CD8+ T cells sorted from blood. These receptors all stem from a man aged 18 to 29 in good health. Each CDR3 is given with its conserved first and last residue. The order of the fields is clone size, J gene, V gene, CDR3 protein. Clone sizes are given selectively: once, few, many, or a class where the clone is expanded.

NA | TRBJ2-7 | TRBV28 | CASSLLRLPYSYEQYF
NA | TRBJ2-5 | TRBV27 | CASSWTGAYETQYF
NA | TRBJ1-2 | TRBV28 | CASSSPGSGHGYTF
NA | TRBJ2-7 | TRBV6-4 | CASSDVPEGGPYEQYF
NA | TRBJ1-2 | TRBV25-1 | CASSEWGAWDYGYTF
NA | TRBJ2-1 | TRBV10-1 | CASSPGGAEDWNEQFF
NA | TRBJ1-6 | TRBV9 | CASSPTGGYNSPLHF
NA | TRBJ2-5 | TRBV7-8 | CASSVLVGETQYF
NA | TRBJ1-5 | TRBV7-2 | CASSLVAGALSQPQHF
few | TRBJ2-7 | TRBV7-2 | CASSPPDRGYEQYF
NA | TRBJ1-5 | TRBV10-3 | CAISDRTGGGDSNQPQHF
NA | TRBJ2-7 | TRBV21-1 | CASSKGAHEQYF
NA | TRBJ2-7 | TRBV7-8 | CASSALGGAAYEQYF
NA | TRBJ1-1 | TRBV27 | CASSREWNTEAFF
NA | TRBJ2-5 | TRBV19 | CASSIGGQGTEGETQYF
once | NA | TRBV27 | CASSLGGSIDEQYF
once | TRBJ2-1 | TRBV13 | CASSSGMSYNEQFF
NA | TRBJ2-7 | TRBV28 | CASSGGGRDYEQYF
NA | TRBJ2-1 | TRBV6-6 | CASSSSGRSYNEQFF
NA | TRBJ2-2 | TRBV5-6 | CASSLGLAGGTGELFF
NA | TRBJ2-7 | TRBV5-1 | CASSYNRDRGNYEQYF
NA | TRBJ2-7 | TRBV16 | CASSQSTAQSSYEQYF
NA | TRBJ2-1 | TRBV27 | CASSLLAREWNEQFF
NA | TRBJ1-5 | TRBV2 | CASSEASVSNQPQHF
NA | TRBJ2-7 | TRBV9 | CASSPEPGLSYEQYF
once | TRBJ2-7 | TRBV28 | CASSLETDSWEQYF
NA | TRBJ2-6 | TRBV19 | CASSIEGAGIFSGANVLTF
NA | TRBJ2-7 | TRBV6-1 | CASRTRGIYEQYF
NA | TRBJ1-6 | TRBV27 | CASSLVQGANSPLHF
NA | TRBJ2-3 | TRBV12-5 | CASGSRLAPIFTDTQYF
once | TRBJ2-1 | TRBV12-2 | CASRRRWGTSGSHEQFF
NA | TRBJ2-2 | TRBV7-8 | CASSQRLAEANTGELFF
once | TRBJ1-4 | TRBV7-9 | CASSSFPGQGIEKLFF
once | TRBJ1-2 | TRBV9 | CASSITGTGGYGYTF
NA | TRBJ2-2 | TRBV27 | CASSSPGLAVAGELFF
NA | TRBJ2-5 | TRBV7-9 | CASSVTSGRLRETQYF
NA | TRBJ1-1 | TRBV7-2 | CASSLVGPSATEAFF
NA | TRBJ2-4 | TRBV7-9 | CASSSTSGEAKNIQYF
NA | TRBJ2-5 | TRBV27 | CASSSTTQETQYF
NA | TRBJ2-7 | TRBV13 | CASSFPGSYEQYF
NA | TRBJ2-3 | TRBV5-6 | CASSLRREPDTQYF
NA | TRBJ2-3 | TRBV13 | CASTFDRATDTQYF
NA | TRBJ2-1 | TRBV5-4 | CASSPRTVGDEQFF
NA | TRBJ1-1 | TRBV7-8 | CASSLVGAGGTFF
once | TRBJ1-3 | TRBV7-9 | CASSYGAYSGNTIYF
NA | TRBJ2-2 | TRBV9 | CASSPRGGENTGELFF
NA | TRBJ1-1 | TRBV19 | CASSATGVNTEAFF
NA | TRBJ2-3 | TRBV13 | CASSLNLAGAGDTQYF
NA | TRBJ2-2 | TRBV7-9 | CASRRGQGIGIGELFF
NA | TRBJ1-2 | TRBV29-1 | CSVEDVGGYTF
NA | TRBJ1-2 | TRBV27 | CASSLEGYGTGYYGYTF
NA | TRBJ2-7 | TRBV2 | CASSGERDLYEQYF